This T cell receptor (beta chain) derives from a study of OX40 agonist ivuxolimab in advanced cancers. Study-wide results and limits: At doses 0.1 to 3.0 mg/kg, CD4+ and CD8+ clones expanded.

In regard to this clone: The antigen is not known.

Sampling times: baseline, cycle 4 day 1, cycle 7 day 1. Some clones are missing from TCRdb's copy, which holds only in-frame ones; the method was immunoSEQ multiplex PCR. The table includes tens of thousands of clones, around nine tenths detected once. The input for sequencing was CD4+ or CD8+ T cells sorted from blood, taken in a trial of the OX40 agonist ivuxolimab. The clonotype originates from an adult with an advanced solid tumor such as melanoma, head and neck, liver or kidney cancer.

The CDR3, as DNA: TGCGCCAGCAGCCGGCCGGGACCTGAAGCTTTCTTT. This gives the protein CASSRPGPEAFF. The chain recombines TRBV4-3 with TRBJ1-1; a possible D gene is TRBD1 (5 bases). Germline CDR1 and CDR2: LGHNA and YSLEER. V lost 4 bases to trimming and J lost 6 bases, with 9 bases between them. The CDR3 has 12 residues.